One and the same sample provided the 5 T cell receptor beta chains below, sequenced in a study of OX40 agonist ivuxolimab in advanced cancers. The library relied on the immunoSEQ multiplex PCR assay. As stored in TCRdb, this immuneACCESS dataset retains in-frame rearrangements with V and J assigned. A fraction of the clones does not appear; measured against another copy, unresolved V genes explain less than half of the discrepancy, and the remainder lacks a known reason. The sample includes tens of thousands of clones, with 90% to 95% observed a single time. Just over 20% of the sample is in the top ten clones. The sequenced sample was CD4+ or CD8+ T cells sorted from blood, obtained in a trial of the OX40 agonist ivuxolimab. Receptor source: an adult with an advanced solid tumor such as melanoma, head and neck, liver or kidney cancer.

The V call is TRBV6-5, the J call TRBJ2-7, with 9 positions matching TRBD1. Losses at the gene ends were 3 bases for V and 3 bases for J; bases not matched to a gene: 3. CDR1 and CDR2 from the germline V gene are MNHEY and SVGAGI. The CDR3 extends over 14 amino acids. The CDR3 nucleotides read TGTGCCAGCAGTTATGGGACAGGGATCTACGAGCAGTACTTC. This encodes CASSYGTGIYEQYF.

CDR3 sequence: CASSYSNGRYNEQFF. The CDR3 DNA follows: TGTGCCAGCAGTTACTCGAATGGTCGCTACAATGAGCAGTTCTTC. The gene calls are TRBV6-5 and TRBJ2-1; no firm D call. V was trimmed by 0 bases and J by 3 bases, leaving 9 bases between them. Germline V gene sequence: CDR1 MNHEY, CDR2 SVGAGI. This CDR3 contains 15 residues.

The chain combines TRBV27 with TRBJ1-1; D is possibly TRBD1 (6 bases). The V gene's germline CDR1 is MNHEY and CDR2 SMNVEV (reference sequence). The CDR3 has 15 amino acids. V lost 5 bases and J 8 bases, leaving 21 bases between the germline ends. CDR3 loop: CASSGKTGYPAEAFF. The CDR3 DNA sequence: TGTGCCAGCAGTGGGAAAACAGGGTATCCGGCCGAAGCTTTCTTT.

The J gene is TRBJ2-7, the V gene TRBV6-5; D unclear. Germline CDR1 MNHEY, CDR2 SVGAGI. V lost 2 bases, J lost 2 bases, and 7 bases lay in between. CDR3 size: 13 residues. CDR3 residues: CASSYGRAYEQYF. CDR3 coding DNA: TGTGCCAGCAGTTACGGCAGAGCCTACGAGCAGTACTTC.

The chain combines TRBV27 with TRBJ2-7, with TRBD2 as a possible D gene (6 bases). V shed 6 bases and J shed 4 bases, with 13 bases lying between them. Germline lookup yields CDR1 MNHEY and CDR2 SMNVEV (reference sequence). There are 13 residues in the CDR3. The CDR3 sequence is CASSPDGGYEQYF. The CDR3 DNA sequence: TGTGCCAGCAGCCCAGATGGGGGGTACGAGCAGTACTTC.